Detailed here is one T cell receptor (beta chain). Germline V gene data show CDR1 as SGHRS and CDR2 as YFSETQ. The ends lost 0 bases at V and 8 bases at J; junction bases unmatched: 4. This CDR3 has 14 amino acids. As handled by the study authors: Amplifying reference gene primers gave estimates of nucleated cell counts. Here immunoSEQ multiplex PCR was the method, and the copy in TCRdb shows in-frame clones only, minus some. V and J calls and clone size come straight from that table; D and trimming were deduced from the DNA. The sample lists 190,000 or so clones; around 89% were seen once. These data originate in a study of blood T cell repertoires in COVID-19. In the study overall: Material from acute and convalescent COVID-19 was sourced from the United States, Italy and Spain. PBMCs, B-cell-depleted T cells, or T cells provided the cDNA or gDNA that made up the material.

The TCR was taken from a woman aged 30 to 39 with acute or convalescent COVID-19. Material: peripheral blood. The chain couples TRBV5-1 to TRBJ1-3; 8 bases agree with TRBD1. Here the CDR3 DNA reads TGCGCCAGCAGCTTGGCAGGGGGCTGGGACACCATATATTTT. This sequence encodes CASSLAGGWDTIYF.